This T cell receptor beta chain was captured by sequencing in a study of regulatory T cells in long-lasting Graves disease. To note about this clonotype: Its antigen is not known.

Assembly of TCR beta libraries relied on iRepertoire HTBI primers together with Arm-PCR of CDR3 regions. TCRdb re-called the multiplex PCR reads through MiXCR, storing one row per CDR3 protein. Here the sample spans about 430,000 distinct CDR3 sequences, about 15% being singletons. General study points: Limited sample numbers may have lowered accuracy. Among samples with persistent disease, TRBV28, TRBJ1-2 and TRBJ2-5 were favored.

Specified time point: newly diagnosed GD, antithyroid drugs for less than 3 months. PBMC-extracted RNA yielded the TCR library. By American Thyroid Association guidelines, Graves' disease was diagnosed in the cohort. Trimming left V 3 bases short and J 6 bases short, with 14 bases between. This CDR3 contains 15 residues. In addition, the sample was reused for a study of T cells in Graves' hyperthyroidism and ophthalmopathy. From that study: The primer set for the first-round RT-PCR of the TCR CDR3 was HTBI.

This TCR was sampled from a woman aged 40 to 50 with Graves disease. The material sequenced was peripheral blood mononuclear cells (PBMCs), taken at new diagnosis, from a patient treated with antithyroid drugs. The J gene is TRBJ2-2, the V gene TRBV12-3 or TRBV12-4; a weak D match, TRBD1 (5 bases). CDR3 sequence reads: CASSLGNGAPGELFF. In DNA, the CDR3 is TGTGCCAGCAGTTTGGGAAATGGGGCTCCCGGGGAGCTGTTTTTT.